What follows are 9 T cell receptor beta chains derived from one specimen sequenced in a study of cytomegalovirus exposure and HLA in healthy donors. 13 Jbeta primers and 60 Vbeta primers were used for the PCR. Data came from immunoSEQ multiplex PCR; TCRdb stores just in-frame clones and leaves some out. The table includes 95,000 to 100,000 clones, roughly three quarters detected once. The sequenced sample was PBMCs. The receptor source for this set is a man in his forties in good health and CMV-seronegative.

This clone occurred once. The rearrangement uses TRBV11-2 and TRBJ1-1, with 9 bases fitting TRBD1. The trim removed 5 bases at V and 0 bases at J, leaving 7 bases unmatched. The CDR3 loop spans 16 amino acids. The V gene's germline CDR1 is SGHAT and CDR2 FQNNGV. CDR3 region: CASSPLRTGVNTEAFF. CDR3 DNA sequence: TGTGCCAGCAGCCCACTCCGGACAGGGGTGAACACTGAAGCTTTCTTT.

This chain joins TRBV5-6 and TRBJ2-2; 8 bases are a match to TRBD2. The CDR3 length is 16 residues. Germline lookup yields CDR1 SGHDT and CDR2 YYEEEE. The V gene end was trimmed by 4 bases and the J gene end by 1 base; junction bases not matched to a gene: 6. The DNA of the CDR3 is TGTGCCAGCAGCCCCAGGAGCGGGGGGAACACCGGGGAGCTGTTTTTT. Encoded protein: CASSPRSGGNTGELFF.

The V gene is TRBV7-3, the J gene TRBJ2-1; a possible D gene is TRBD1 (6 bases). Between the trimmed V and J ends, which lost 5 bases and 10 bases, there was a span of 15 bases. The CDR3 covers 13 residues. Germline CDR1 and CDR2: SGHTA and FQGTGA. The CDR3 DNA sequence: TGTGCCAGCAGCCCCCAGGGGAGCACGGAGCAGTTCTTC. Protein product: CASSPQGSTEQFF.

This chain connects TRBV29-1 to TRBJ1-2; 9 nucleotides line up with TRBD1. The germline CDR1 and CDR2 sequences are SQVTM and ANQGSEA. V was clipped by 8 bases and J by 4 bases; unmatched bases: 8. The CDR3 runs 13 residues. CDR3 protein: CSHRTGEGYGYTF. CDR3 bases: TGCAGCCACCGGACAGGGGAAGGCTATGGCTACACCTTC. The full variable domain, completed using reference TRBV29-1 and TRBJ1-2, is SAVISQKPSRDICQRGTSLTIQCQVDSQVTMMFWYRQQPGQSLTLIATANQGSEATYESGFVIDKFPISRPNLTFSTLTVSNMSPEDSSIYLCSHRTGEGYGYTFGSGTRLTVV.

This chain uses TRBV2 with TRBJ2-5; D is unresolved. This CDR3 contains 15 residues. V was cut by 0 bases and J by 4 bases, with 12 bases left in between. CDR1 is SNHLY, CDR2 FYNNEI, per germline. The CDR3 is CASSEALGRGETQYF. The CDR3 DNA follows: TGTGCCAGCAGTGAAGCTCTGGGTCGCGGAGAGACCCAGTACTTC. The variable domain in full, completed from reference TRBV2 and TRBJ2-5, reads EPEVTQTPSHQVTQMGQEVILRCVPISNHLYFYWYRQILGQKVEFLVSFYNNEISEKSEIFDDQFSVERPDGSNFTLKIRSTKLEDSAMYFCASSEALGRGETQYFGPGTRLLVL.

The V gene is TRBV6-6, the J gene TRBJ1-2; tentative D call: TRBD1 (6 bases). The CDR3 is 15 amino acids. V gave up 6 bases and J gave up 4 bases, with 18 bases separating them. Germline CDR1 reads MNHNY; CDR2 reads SVGAGI (reference sequence). CDR3 amino acids: CASRPIGQSTYGYTF. CDR3 DNA sequence: TGTGCCAGCAGACCCATCGGACAGTCGACCTATGGCTACACCTTC.

This chain connects TRBV7-8 to TRBJ2-2; 7 bases line up with TRBD1. Looked up from germline, CDR1 is SGHVS and CDR2 is FQNEAQ. The CDR3 is 15 amino acids. Germline trimming cut 3 bases from V and 4 bases from J; bases unmatched to any gene: 5. This CDR3 reads CASSFDRAGTGELFF. In nucleotides, the CDR3 is TGTGCCAGCAGCTTCGACAGGGCGGGCACCGGGGAGCTGTTTTTT.

This clone turned up a few times. The V and J genes are TRBV14 and TRBJ1-6; 10 nucleotides line up with TRBD1. The junction had 8 bases not matched to a gene; V was cut back by 4 bases and J by 8 bases. This CDR3 comprises 16 residues. Looked up from germline, CDR1 is SGHDN and CDR2 is FVKESK. The CDR3 region has the DNA TGTGCCAGCAGCCTCCGGGCCGGGACAGGGGATTCACCCCTCCACTTT. The encoded protein is CASSLRAGTGDSPLHF. The whole variable domain, remainder taken from reference TRBV14 and TRBJ1-6, is EAGVTQFPSHSVIEKGQTVTLRCDPISGHDNLYWYRRVMGKEIKFLLHFVKESKQDESGMPNNRFLAERTGGTYSTLKVQPAELEDSGVYFCASSLRAGTGDSPLHFGNGTRLTVT.

The genes are TRBV5-1 and TRBJ1-3; 7 bases map to TRBD1. The CDR3 consists of 15 residues. Germline lookup yields CDR1 SGHRS and CDR2 YFSETQ. Germline trimming cut 2 bases from V and 4 bases from J; bases unmatched to any gene: 6. This CDR3 is CASSLMTGSGNTIYF. CDR3 bases: TGCGCCAGCAGCTTAATGACAGGGTCGGGAAACACCATATATTTT.